This record covers a single TCR beta chain. This entry comes from a study of memory CD4+ T cells and cytomegalovirus serostatus. Trimming stripped 3 bases from V and 2 bases from J, with 7 bases between. CDR1 SGHDN and CDR2 FVKESK come from the germline V gene. This CDR3 is 13 amino acids long. TCRdb keeps only in-frame clones here, not all; method: immunoSEQ multiplex PCR. The profile shows almost 45,000 clones, about 79% of them singletons. The sort gate was single viable CD3+CD4+CD8-CD45RO+ cells for memory CD4+ T cells. The sequence was obtained from an adult in good health and CMV-seronegative. The rearrangement links TRBV14 to TRBJ2-5; D is uncertain. Material for sequencing was memory CD4+ T cells from blood. In nucleotides, the CDR3 is TGTGCCAGCAGCCATGGGTTACAAGAGACCCAGTACTTC. This encodes CASSHGLQETQYF.